The 9 T cell receptor beta chains below come from one sample, sequenced in a study of beta chain features in type 1 diabetes (dated by TCRdb to between 2018 and 2020). Libraries were prepared through the immunoSEQ multiplex PCR assay. All of the isolated RNA was reverse transcribed with the High Capacity cDNA Reverse Transcription Kit, so expressed TCRB transcripts were sequenced. TCRdb stores this immuneACCESS table with in-frame sequences only. Part of the clones is absent; in the studies checked, under half of the shortfall reflects unresolved V genes, and no reason is known for the rest. The sample table holds around 40,000 clones, of which under 65% were seen once. Of the sample, more than 2% is held by the ten largest clones. The sample consisted of Tregs from blood. The sample's cell subset or site, from its label and the paper: regulatory CD4+ T cells. Receptors originate from a woman under 30 in good health.

V usage is TRBV2 and J usage is TRBJ2-3; TRBD2 is a possible D gene (6 bases). The germline CDR1 and CDR2 sequences are SNHLY and FYNNEI. The CDR3 extends over 14 amino acids. Trimming removed 7 bases from V and 4 bases from J, with 15 bases in between. CDR3 sequence: CASNREKSADTQYF. In DNA, the CDR3 is TGTGCCAGCAATCGGGAGAAGAGCGCAGATACGCAGTATTTT. Filled out from reference TRBV2 and TRBJ2-3, the complete variable domain reads EPEVTQTPSHQVTQMGQEVILRCVPISNHLYFYWYRQILGQKVEFLVSFYNNEISEKSEIFDDQFSVERPDGSNFTLKIRSTKLEDSAMYFCASNREKSADTQYFGPGTRLTVL.

This chain joins TRBV29-1 and TRBJ1-2; D unresolved. The CDR3 loop spans 12 amino acids. Germline V gives CDR1 SQVTM, CDR2 ANQGSEA. Trimming removed 7 bases at V and 0 bases at J, with 9 bases between. The CDR3 region has the DNA TGCAGCGGCGGGCAGTCTAACTATGGCTACACCTTC. Amino acids: CSGGQSNYGYTF.

The J gene is TRBJ2-7, the V gene TRBV27, with D possibly being TRBD2 (5 bases). The germline CDR1 and CDR2 sequences are MNHEY and SMNVEV (reference sequence). This CDR3 spans 15 amino acids. Trimming removed 2 bases from V and 3 bases from J, with 14 bases in between. DNA for the CDR3: TGTGCCAGCAGTTTAATGGGCGGGCGACTCTACGAGCAGTACTTC. It translates to CASSLMGGRLYEQYF.

The chain links TRBV5-1 to TRBJ2-2, with 12 nucleotides matching TRBD2. Germline V gives CDR1 SGHRS, CDR2 YFSETQ. This CDR3 contains 19 residues. Trimming cost V 0 bases and J 4 bases; bases outside gene matches: 10. The CDR3 DNA is TGCGCCAGCAGCTTGGCCTCGTCTAGCGGGAGGGGGAGCACCGGGGAGCTGTTTTTT. As protein: CASSLASSSGRGSTGELFF.

The chain has TRBV6-4 and TRBJ2-3, with D unresolved. The CDR3 covers 12 residues. Looked up from germline, CDR1 is MRHNA and CDR2 is SNTAGT. The germline V and J ends were trimmed by 0 bases and 6 bases, with 4 bases remaining between them. The CDR3 is CASSDSRDTQYF. Written as DNA, the CDR3 is TGTGCCAGCAGTGACTCTCGGGATACGCAGTATTTT.

This clone came up a few times. The chain recombines TRBV7-2 with TRBJ2-7; 10 bases are shared with TRBD2. With V trimmed by 3 bases and J by 4 bases, 3 bases remained unmatched. Per the germline V gene, CDR1 is SGHTA and CDR2 is FQGNSA. The CDR3 runs to 14 residues. The CDR3 nucleotides are TGTGCCAGCAGCTTGAATAGCGGGAGGTACGAGCAGTACTTC. This translates into CASSLNSGRYEQYF.

This clone has a handful of counts. The V and J genes are TRBV7-9 and TRBJ2-5; D is ambiguous. V lost 2 bases and J 5 bases, leaving 12 bases between the germline ends. This CDR3 has 14 amino acids. Germline lookup yields CDR1 SEHNR and CDR2 FQNEAQ (reference sequence). CDR3 sequence: CASSLRSPRETQYF. CDR3 nucleotides: TGTGCCAGCAGCTTACGGAGTCCGAGGGAGACCCAGTACTTC. Drawing the rest from reference TRBV7-9 and TRBJ2-5, the complete variable domain is DTGVSQNPRHKITKRGQNVTFRCDPISEHNRLYWYRQTLGQGPEFLTYFQNEAQLEKSRLLSDRFSAERPKGSFSTLEIQRTEQGDSAMYLCASSLRSPRETQYFGPGTRLLVL.

J is TRBJ2-1 and V is TRBV6-5; D might be TRBD1 (5 bases). The germline gives CDR1 MNHEY, CDR2 SVGAGI. The CDR3 covers 15 residues. Between the trimmed V and J ends, which lost 2 bases and 1 base, there was a span of 9 bases. The DNA of the CDR3 is TGTGCCAGCAGTTACACAGGAGAATCCTACAATGAGCAGTTCTTC. Residues: CASSYTGESYNEQFF.

The rearrangement joins TRBV25-1 to TRBJ2-1, with a tentative D call TRBD2 (5 bases). The germline CDR1 and CDR2 sequences are MGHDK and SYGVNS. The CDR3 length is 14 residues. V lost 3 bases to trimming and J lost 5 bases, with 11 bases between them. CDR3 in DNA: TGTGCCAGCAGTGATGCGGGCCGAAACAATGAGCAGTTCTTC. This gives the protein CASSDAGRNNEQFF.